Shown below are 8 T cell receptor beta chains from a single sample sequenced in a study of cytomegalovirus exposure and HLA in healthy donors. Assay used: immunoSEQ multiplex PCR; TCRdb lists only in-frame clones, some missing. Here the sample spans 120,000 to 150,000 clones, more than 85% being singletons. The sequenced sample was PBMCs. The receptors derive from a man between 18 and 29 years old in good health and CMV-seronegative.

J is TRBJ2-1 and V is TRBV5-1, with TRBD2 matching 7 bases. Unmatched junction bases numbered 5, after V lost 7 bases and J lost 4 bases. Looked up from germline, CDR1 is SGHRS and CDR2 is YFSETQ. This CDR3 comprises 13 residues. The CDR3 here is CASAGREYNEQFF. CDR3 nucleotide sequence: TGCGCCAGCGCGGGGAGGGAATACAATGAGCAGTTCTTC. Variable domain in full (rest from reference TRBV5-1 and TRBJ2-1): KAGVTQTPRYLIKTRGQQVTLSCSPISGHRSVSWYQQTPGQGLQFLFEYFSETQRNKGNFPGRFSGRQFSNSRSEMNVSTLELGDSALYLCASAGREYNEQFFGPGTRLTVL.

This clone was counted a single time. The V and J genes are TRBV18 and TRBJ2-7; 10 bases line up with TRBD2. Germline-derived CDR1 and CDR2 are KGHSH and LQKENI. There are 17 residues in the CDR3. V shed 4 bases and J 6 bases; nucleotides not matched to a gene: 15. CDR3 protein: CASSLTGLASGASEQYV. DNA of the CDR3: TGTGCCAGCTCACTAACGGGACTAGCGAGTGGGGCTAGCGAGCAGTACGTC.

This chain joins TRBV27 and TRBJ2-5, with 9 nucleotides matching TRBD1. V lost 7 bases to trimming and J lost 4 bases; unmatched junction nucleotides: 10. The CDR3 has 15 amino acids. CDR1 and CDR2 from the germline V gene are MNHEY and SMNVEV (reference sequence). This CDR3 is CASTNWDRVGETQYF. DNA for the CDR3: TGTGCCAGCACAAACTGGGACAGGGTTGGAGAGACCCAGTACTTC.

The gene calls are TRBV5-6 and TRBJ2-1, with 11 positions matching TRBD2. The V gene end was trimmed by 2 bases and the J gene end by 15 bases; junction bases not matched to a gene: 7. The CDR3 is made up of 13 amino acids. Germline CDR1 SGHDT, CDR2 YYEEEE. CDR3 nucleotide sequence: TGTGCCAGCAGCTTTGTAGCGGGAGGGGAATCGTTCTTC. As protein: CASSFVAGGESFF.

V usage is TRBV7-9 and J usage is TRBJ2-5; D perhaps matches TRBD2 (5 bases). This CDR3 is 14 amino acids long. V gave up 2 bases and J gave up 4 bases, with 11 bases separating them. CDR1 and CDR2 (germline): SEHNR, FQNEAQ (reference sequence). The CDR3 sequence: CASSLLLDGETQYF. The CDR3, as DNA: TGTGCCAGCAGCTTATTACTAGATGGAGAGACCCAGTACTTC.

The chain links TRBV18 to TRBJ2-7; weak D call: TRBD2 (5 bases). Germline CDR1 is KGHSH and CDR2 is LQKENI. The V end lost 0 bases, the J end lost 1 base, and 13 bases lay between the germline ends. The CDR3 is 16 amino acids. The CDR3: CASSPPVGGSSYEQYF. CDR3 nucleotides: TGTGCCAGCTCACCACCGGTCGGCGGGTCATCCTACGAGCAGTACTTC.

This clone came up a few times. The V gene is TRBV28, the J gene TRBJ2-7; D is possibly TRBD2 (5 bases). Trimming stripped 8 bases from V and 3 bases from J, with 14 bases between. In germline, CDR1 is MDHEN, CDR2 SYDVKM. The CDR3 totals 13 residues. The chain's CDR3 is CASVAPGVYEQYF. The CDR3 nucleotides read TGTGCCAGCGTCGCGCCCGGGGTCTACGAGCAGTACTTC.

The genes are TRBV7-8 and TRBJ2-1; D gene uncertain. The V end was cut by 1 base, the J end by 2 bases, with 12 bases between. The CDR3 length is 16 residues. Germline loops: CDR1 SGHVS, CDR2 FQNEAQ. The CDR3, as DNA: TGTGCCAGCAGCTTAGATGGCCAGAACCCCTACAATGAGCAGTTCTTC. This encodes CASSLDGQNPYNEQFF.